The 20 T cell receptor beta chains below all came from one sample that was sequenced in a study of shared clonotypes between healthy human individuals. Sequenced by immunoSEQ multiplex PCR; TCRdb stores in-frame clones only, minus some. The table shows approximately 250,000 clones, with just over 65% occurring only once. Sequencing used memory CD4+ T cells sorted from blood. Specified subset: CD45RA-negative fraction. The source is a man aged 25-45 years in good health.

The chain employs TRBV6-5 and TRBJ2-2; possibly TRBD1 for D (6 bases). This CDR3 comprises 16 residues. The V end lost 4 bases, the J end lost 5 bases, and 17 bases lay between the germline ends. Germline CDR1 MNHEY, CDR2 SVGAGI. CDR3: CASSSPRGRGTGELFF. The CDR3 DNA reads TGTGCCAGCAGTTCCCCGAGGGGGAGAGGAACCGGGGAGCTGTTTTTT.

This clone was recorded once. The chain combines TRBV20-1 with TRBJ1-1; perhaps TRBD1 as D (6 bases). CDR1 and CDR2 from the germline V gene are DFQATT and SNEGSKA (reference sequence). Deletions cut 8 bases from V and 10 bases from J, with 17 bases between. The CDR3 consists of 11 residues. DNA of the CDR3: TGCAGTCCGGATGAAGGGGGAAGAGCTTTCTTT. Amino acid sequence: CSPDEGGRAFF.

The chain employs TRBV4-2 and TRBJ2-4; no reliable D call. The V end lost 3 bases, the J end lost 1 base, and 10 bases lay between the germline ends. In germline, CDR1 is LGHNA, CDR2 YNFKEQ. This CDR3 is built from 15 residues. CDR3 sequence: CASSQDLPAKNIQYF. In nucleotides, the CDR3 is TGTGCCAGCAGCCAGGATCTACCTGCCAAAAACATTCAGTACTTC.

The chain is built from TRBV28 and TRBJ1-2; D gene ambiguous. Per germline, CDR1 MDHEN and CDR2 SYDVKM. Trimming stripped 6 bases from V and 7 bases from J, with 12 bases between. There are 12 residues in the CDR3. CDR3 residues: CASRSQAVGYTF. The DNA for the CDR3 is TGTGCCAGCAGATCTCAGGCGGTTGGCTACACCTTC.

In this sample, this clone turned up many times. This rearrangement joins TRBV10-3 to TRBJ2-1; tentative D call: TRBD2 (6 bases). Deletions cut 4 bases from V and 8 bases from J, with 12 bases between. The length of the CDR3 is 13 residues. Per germline, CDR1 ENHRY and CDR2 SYGVKD. The CDR3 DNA reads as TGTGCCATCAGTGTAGTCGGGAGCGATGAGCAGTTCTTC. The encoded protein is CAISVVGSDEQFF.

The rearrangement links TRBV27 to TRBJ2-1; 7 bases are shared with TRBD2. CDR1 MNHEY and CDR2 SMNVEV come from the germline V gene (reference sequence). The length of the CDR3 is 15 residues. V lost 5 bases, J lost 3 bases, and 7 bases stayed unmatched. CDR3 amino acids: CASSSSGRFYNEQFF. The CDR3 coding sequence is TGTGCCAGCAGTAGTAGCGGGCGGTTCTACAATGAGCAGTTCTTC.

This chain connects TRBV10-3 to TRBJ2-1; 8 bases align to TRBD2. CDR3 length: 17 residues. Germline V gives CDR1 ENHRY, CDR2 SYGVKD. V lost 0 bases to trimming and J lost 6 bases; unmatched junction nucleotides: 10. CDR3: CAISESGSGSPSNEQFF. The CDR3 DNA follows: TGTGCCATCAGTGAGTCGGGGAGCGGGAGTCCCTCCAATGAGCAGTTCTTC.

The CDR3 protein is CAVLGEQETQYF. The CDR3 DNA reads as TGTGCCGTACTAGGAGAACAAGAGACCCAGTACTTC. This chain joins TRBV7-9 and TRBJ2-5; D perhaps matches TRBD2 (5 bases). The germline V gene encodes CDR1 SEHNR and CDR2 FQNEAQ (reference sequence). This CDR3 is 12 amino acids long. Trimming left V 11 bases short and J 2 bases short, with 12 bases between.

The rearrangement links TRBV5-1 to TRBJ2-2; maybe TRBD2 (6 bases). Germline loops: CDR1 SGHRS, CDR2 YFSETQ. The ends were cut back, 8 bases at V and 1 base at J, with 12 bases in the middle. There are 14 residues in the CDR3. The CDR3 spells CASRRGMNTGELFF. CDR3 nucleotide sequence: TGCGCCAGTAGGCGGGGAATGAACACCGGGGAGCTGTTTTTT.

Ten or more counts support this clone. The chain is built from TRBV29-1 and TRBJ2-1; 8 bases fit TRBD2. CDR1 and CDR2 (germline): SQVTM, ANQGSEA. This CDR3 has 14 residues. Trimming took 7 bases from V and 4 from J; bases not matched to a gene: 9. CDR3 sequence (DNA): TGCAGCGCCGCACTAGCGGCCGGTTACAATGAGCAGTTCTTC. Its protein product is CSAALAAGYNEQFF.

The rearrangement links TRBV5-1 to TRBJ2-7; D is perhaps TRBD2 (6 bases). The germline gives CDR1 SGHRS, CDR2 YFSETQ. The CDR3 extends over 13 amino acids. V gave up 0 bases and J gave up 6 bases, with 10 bases separating them. The CDR3 region is CASSLVRGGEQYF. CDR3 sequence (DNA): TGCGCCAGCAGCTTGGTGAGGGGAGGCGAGCAGTACTTC.

The chain recombines TRBV11-2 with TRBJ2-7, with 8 bases that match TRBD1. CDR3 length: 15 residues. With 7 bases clipped from V and 2 bases from J, the junction kept 10 bases outside the gene matches. The V gene's germline CDR1 is SGHAT and CDR2 FQNNGV. The CDR3 region has the DNA TGTGCCAGCACGGGATTGGACAGGGAGACCTACGAGCAGTACTTC. The encoded protein is CASTGLDRETYEQYF.

Turning to this clone: Other DNA sequences from this sample encode an identical CDR3 as well. V gene TRBV7-9 combines with J gene TRBJ2-5; D not certain. Germline V gene sequence: CDR1 SEHNR, CDR2 FQNEAQ (reference sequence). Trimming removed 4 bases from V and 4 bases from J, with 4 bases in between. The CDR3 loop spans 11 amino acids. The CDR3 spells CASSSGETQYF. Here the CDR3 DNA reads TGTGCCAGCAGCTCCGGAGAGACCCAGTACTTC.

V and J are TRBV14 and TRBJ2-1; 9 nucleotides match TRBD2. Losses at the gene ends were 5 bases for V and 12 bases for J; bases not matched to a gene: 11. This CDR3 spans 14 amino acids. Germline CDR1 and CDR2: SGHDN and FVKESK. CDR3 sequence (DNA): TGTGCCAGCAGCTCCCAGGCTAGCGGGATGAGGCAGTTCTTC. Encoded protein: CASSSQASGMRQFF.

The chain carries TRBV6-1 and TRBJ2-7; D not certain. CDR1 MNHNS and CDR2 SASEGT come from the germline V gene. V was shortened by 9 bases and J by 1 base, with 16 bases between the two germline ends. The CDR3 has 14 residues. The CDR3 loop is CASHPGSISYEQYF. CDR3 bases: TGTGCCAGTCACCCGGGCTCTATTTCCTACGAGCAGTACTTC.

V is TRBV14 and J is TRBJ1-2, with D unclear. V dropped 1 base and J dropped 5 bases, with 8 bases sitting between them. The length of the CDR3 is 13 residues. Per the germline V gene, CDR1 is SGHDN and CDR2 is FVKESK. DNA of the CDR3: TGTGCCAGCAGCCAAGTCGCAGGATATGGCTACACCTTC. Amino acid sequence: CASSQVAGYGYTF.

V usage is TRBV19 and J usage is TRBJ1-1, with unresolved D. CDR3 size: 12 residues. V lost 6 bases and J lost 3, with 8 bases in between. CDR1 is LNHDA and CDR2 is SQIVND in the germline V gene (reference sequence). The CDR3 DNA sequence: TGTGCCAGTAGCGGGATGTACACTGAAGCTTTCTTT. Protein sequence: CASSGMYTEAFF.

V usage is TRBV7-3 and J usage is TRBJ1-2, with D possibly TRBD1 on 6 matching bases. The V gene's germline CDR1 is SGHTA and CDR2 FQGTGA. This CDR3 comprises 16 residues. Trimming shortened V by 4 bases and J by 8 bases, and 23 bases separated the two germline ends. CDR3 loop: CASSYPPSDSEGGYTF. CDR3 DNA: TGTGCCAGCAGCTACCCCCCTTCGGACAGTGAGGGCGGCTACACCTTC.

The chain combines TRBV19 with TRBJ1-5, with D perhaps TRBD1 (5 bases). The CDR3 sequence is 16 residues long. Between the trimmed V and J ends, which lost 3 bases and 3 bases, there was a span of 15 bases. Per the germline V gene, CDR1 is LNHDA and CDR2 is SQIVND (reference sequence). The DNA for the CDR3 is TGTGCCAGTAGTATCGGACAAGGATTTACCAATCAGCCCCAGCATTTT. Translation: CASSIGQGFTNQPQHF.

This clone was seen more than once but under ten times. The chain employs TRBV25-1 and TRBJ1-2; 9 nucleotides match TRBD1. The V and J ends lost 2 bases and 13 bases, in that order; junction bases with no gene match: 8. Germline V CDR1 and CDR2: MGHDK, SYGVNS. This CDR3 is built from 13 residues. The CDR3 DNA follows: TGTGCCAGCAGTGAAGGGACAGGGAGGAGGGTCACCTTC. Protein: CASSEGTGRRVTF.